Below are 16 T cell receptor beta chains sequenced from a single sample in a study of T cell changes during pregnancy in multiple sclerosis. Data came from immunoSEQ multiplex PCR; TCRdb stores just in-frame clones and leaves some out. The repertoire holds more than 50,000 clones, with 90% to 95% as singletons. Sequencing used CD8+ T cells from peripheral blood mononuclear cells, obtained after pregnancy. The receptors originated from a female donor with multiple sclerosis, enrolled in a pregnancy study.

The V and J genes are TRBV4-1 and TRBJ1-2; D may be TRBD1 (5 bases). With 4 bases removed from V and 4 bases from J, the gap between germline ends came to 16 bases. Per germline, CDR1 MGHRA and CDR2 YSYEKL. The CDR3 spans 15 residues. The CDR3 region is CASSRVGQGSYGYTF. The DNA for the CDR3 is TGCGCCAGCAGCCGCGTGGGGCAGGGAAGCTATGGCTACACCTTC.

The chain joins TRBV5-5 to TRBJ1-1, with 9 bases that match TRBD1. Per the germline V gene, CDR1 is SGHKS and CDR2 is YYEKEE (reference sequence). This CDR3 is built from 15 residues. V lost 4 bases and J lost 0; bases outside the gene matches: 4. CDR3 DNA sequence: TGTGCCAGCAGCCCCGGACAGGGGATGAACACTGAAGCTTTCTTT. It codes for CASSPGQGMNTEAFF.

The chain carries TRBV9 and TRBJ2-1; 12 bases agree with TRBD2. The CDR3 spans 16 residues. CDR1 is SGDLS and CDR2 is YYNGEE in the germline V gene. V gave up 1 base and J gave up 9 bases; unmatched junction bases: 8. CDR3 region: CASSVSSSGRAGEQFF. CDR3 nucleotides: TGTGCCAGCAGCGTAAGCTCTAGCGGGAGGGCCGGTGAGCAGTTCTTC.

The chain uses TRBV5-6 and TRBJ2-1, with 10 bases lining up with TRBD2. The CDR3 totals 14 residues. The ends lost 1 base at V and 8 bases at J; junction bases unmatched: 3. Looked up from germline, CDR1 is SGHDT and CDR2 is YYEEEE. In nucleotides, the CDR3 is TGTGCCAGCAGCTTGCTAGCGGGAGAGCATGAGCAGTTCTTC. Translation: CASSLLAGEHEQFF.

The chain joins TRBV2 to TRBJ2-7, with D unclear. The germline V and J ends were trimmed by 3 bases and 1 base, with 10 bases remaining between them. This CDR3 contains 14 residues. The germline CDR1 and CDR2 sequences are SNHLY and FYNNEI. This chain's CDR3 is CASSDARLSYEQYF. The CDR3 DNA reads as TGTGCCAGCAGTGACGCGCGGCTTTCCTACGAGCAGTACTTC.

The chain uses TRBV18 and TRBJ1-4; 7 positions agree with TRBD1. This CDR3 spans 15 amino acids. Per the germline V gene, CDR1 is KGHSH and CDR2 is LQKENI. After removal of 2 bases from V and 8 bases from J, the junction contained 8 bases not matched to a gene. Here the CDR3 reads CASSPTTGMEEKLFF. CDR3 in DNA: TGTGCCAGCTCACCAACGACAGGGATGGAGGAAAAACTGTTTTTT.

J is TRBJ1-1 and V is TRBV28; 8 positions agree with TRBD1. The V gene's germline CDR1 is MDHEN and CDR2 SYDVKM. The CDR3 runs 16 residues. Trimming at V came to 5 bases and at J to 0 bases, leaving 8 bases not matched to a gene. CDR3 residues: CASSLRTGLMNTEAFF. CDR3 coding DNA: TGTGCCAGCAGTCTCCGGACAGGGCTCATGAACACTGAAGCTTTCTTT.

For the CDR3, the DNA is TGTGCCACAGGTACCCGAGGACAGTTTGGGAATGAGCAGTTCTTC. Translating gives CATGTRGQFGNEQFF. The genes are TRBV2 and TRBJ2-1; tentatively, D is TRBD1 (6 bases). Trimming removed 10 bases from V and 7 bases from J, with 23 bases in between. CDR1 is SNHLY and CDR2 is FYNNEI in the germline V gene. The CDR3 contains 15 residues.

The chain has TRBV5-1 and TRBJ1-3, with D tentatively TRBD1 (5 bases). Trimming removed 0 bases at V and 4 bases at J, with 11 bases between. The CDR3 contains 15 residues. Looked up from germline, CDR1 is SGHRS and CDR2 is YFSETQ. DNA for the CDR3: TGCGCCAGCAGCTTGGAGGGGCGTAAAGGAAACACCATATATTTT. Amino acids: CASSLEGRKGNTIYF.

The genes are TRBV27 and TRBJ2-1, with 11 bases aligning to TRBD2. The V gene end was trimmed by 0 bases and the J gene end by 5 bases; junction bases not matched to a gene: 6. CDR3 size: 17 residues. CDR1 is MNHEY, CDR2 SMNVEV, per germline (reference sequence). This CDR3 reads CASSLSSGRGGHNEQFF. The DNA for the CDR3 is TGTGCCAGCAGTTTATCTAGCGGGAGGGGTGGACACAATGAGCAGTTCTTC.

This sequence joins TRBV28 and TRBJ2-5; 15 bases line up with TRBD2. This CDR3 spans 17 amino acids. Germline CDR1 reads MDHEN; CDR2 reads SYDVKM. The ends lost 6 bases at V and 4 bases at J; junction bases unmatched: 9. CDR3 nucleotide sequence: TGTGCCAGCAGCCTGGGGACTAGCGGGAGGTTCGGAGAGACCCAGTACTTC. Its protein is CASSLGTSGRFGETQYF.

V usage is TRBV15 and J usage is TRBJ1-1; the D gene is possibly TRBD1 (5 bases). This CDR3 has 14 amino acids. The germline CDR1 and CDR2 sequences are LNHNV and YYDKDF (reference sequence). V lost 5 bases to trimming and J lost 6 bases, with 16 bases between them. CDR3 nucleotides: TGTGCCACCAGCCGGAGACAGACCCTTGCTGAAGCTTTCTTT. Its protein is CATSRRQTLAEAFF.

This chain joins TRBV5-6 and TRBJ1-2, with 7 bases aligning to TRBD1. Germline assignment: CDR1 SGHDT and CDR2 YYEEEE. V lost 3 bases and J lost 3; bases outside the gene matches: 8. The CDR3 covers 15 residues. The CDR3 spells CASSSQGGVDYGYTF. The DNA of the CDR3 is TGTGCCAGCAGCTCCCAGGGGGGAGTTGACTATGGCTACACCTTC.

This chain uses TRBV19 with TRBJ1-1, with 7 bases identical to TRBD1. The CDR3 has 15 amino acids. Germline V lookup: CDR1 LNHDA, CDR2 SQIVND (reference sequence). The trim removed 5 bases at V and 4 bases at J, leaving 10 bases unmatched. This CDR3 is CASSALAGGRTEAFF. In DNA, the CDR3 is TGTGCCAGTAGTGCACTTGCAGGGGGACGCACTGAAGCTTTCTTT.

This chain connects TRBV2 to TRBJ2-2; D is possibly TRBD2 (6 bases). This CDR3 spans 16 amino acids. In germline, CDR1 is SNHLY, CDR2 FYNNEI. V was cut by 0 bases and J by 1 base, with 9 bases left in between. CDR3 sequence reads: CASSEAWGENTGELFF. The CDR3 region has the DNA TGTGCCAGCAGTGAAGCGTGGGGGGAGAACACCGGGGAGCTGTTTTTT.

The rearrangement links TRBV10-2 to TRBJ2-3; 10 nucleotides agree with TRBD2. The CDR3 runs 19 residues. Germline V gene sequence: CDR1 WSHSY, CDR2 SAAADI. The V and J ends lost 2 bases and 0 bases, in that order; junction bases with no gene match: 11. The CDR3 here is CASSERPGLAYASTDTQYF. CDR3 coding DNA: TGCGCCAGCAGTGAGAGGCCGGGACTAGCGTACGCAAGCACAGATACGCAGTATTTT.